This T cell receptor (beta chain) was sequenced during a study of T cells in Graves' hyperthyroidism and ophthalmopathy. The TCR beta CDR3 regions underwent amplification using RNA transcripts as the source. HTBI primers were employed in a first-round RT-PCR of the TCR CDR3. MiXCR, applied by TCRdb to the multiplex PCR reads, yields one record per CDR3 protein. This sample carries more than 300,000 distinct CDR3 sequences, about a sixth of them seen once, and the ten largest clones take around a third. Germline trimming cut 3 bases from V and 5 bases from J; bases unmatched to any gene: 7. The CDR3 is 14 amino acids. The germline V gene encodes CDR1 KGHSH and CDR2 LQKENI. This clonotype was seen only a few times.

The chain has TRBV18 and TRBJ2-7; 7 bases are shared with TRBD1. The sequenced material came from blood. The TCR was taken from a woman aged 25 to 39 with Graves' hyperthyroidism that later progressed to Graves' ophthalmopathy. CDR3 sequence: CASSPVTGVHEQYF. The CDR3 DNA reads TGTGCCAGCTCACCTGTAACAGGGGTACACGAGCAGTACTTC.